This record covers a single T cell receptor beta chain. Its antigen is unknown. Trimming shortened V by 2 bases and J by 4 bases, and 18 bases separated the two germline ends. Germline CDR1 and CDR2: MNHNS and SASEGT. The CDR3 is 17 residues long. This sample stems from a study of T cell responses to AZD1222 COVID-19 vaccine. Study in general: Second-dose intervals near 4 or 12 weeks were combined. Study findings and constraints: Per reports, nearly half of all spike-specific TCRs target regions that are unmutated in variants. Only five or six individuals given AZD1222 were seropositive at baseline. Among vaccine-associated CD4 TCRs, coverage spanned spike, with dominance at 160-218 and 743-854.

Libraries were prepared by immunoSEQ multiplex PCR; TCRdb keeps only in-frame clonotypes and omits some of them. The table has 120,000 to 150,000 clones, more than 70% seen once; the top ten hold around 2%. The chain combines TRBV6-1 with TRBJ1-5; D remains unclear. Sequenced here: peripheral blood, sampled on day 0 of AZD1222 vaccination. The sequence was obtained from an adult in good health. The CDR3 nucleotides are TGTGCCAGCAGTGAAACCTCCAAGGGCGGAGGAAATCAGCCCCAGCATTTT. This sequence encodes CASSETSKGGGNQPQHF.